The 32 T cell receptor beta chains below come from one sample, sequenced in a study of shared T cell receptors in the human thymus. Sequenced by immunoSEQ multiplex PCR; TCRdb stores in-frame clones only, minus some. Among about 380,000 clones listed, 95% were seen once. The sequencing input was thymocytes. The receptor source for this set is a human donor.

This chain uses TRBV6-5 with TRBJ1-2; the D gene is possibly TRBD1 (6 bases). The V and J ends lost 6 bases and 4 bases respectively, with 15 bases between them. This CDR3 contains 14 residues. Germline lookup yields CDR1 MNHEY and CDR2 SVGAGI. The CDR3 reads CASRKTTGPYGYTF. DNA for the CDR3: TGTGCCAGCAGAAAAACGACAGGTCCCTATGGCTACACCTTC.

The chain is built from TRBV7-9 and TRBJ2-7; TRBD2 aligns across 9 bases. The CDR3 consists of 15 residues. J gave up 5 bases and V 0 bases, and 5 bases lay outside the gene matches. Per the germline V gene, CDR1 is SEHNR and CDR2 is FQNEAQ (reference sequence). The CDR3 sequence: CASSLAVAGVHEQYF. The CDR3 DNA follows: TGTGCCAGCAGCTTAGCGGTAGCGGGAGTGCACGAGCAGTACTTC.

Of note for this clone: At the DNA level, this CDR3 is encoded by other sequences in the same sample as well. The gene calls are TRBV9 and TRBJ1-5; 10 positions match TRBD1. Looked up from germline, CDR1 is SGDLS and CDR2 is YYNGEE. The CDR3 covers 15 residues. Unmatched junction bases numbered 7, after V lost 4 bases and J lost 6 bases. The CDR3 nucleotides are TGTGCCAGCAGCAGACAAGGACAGGGGGGTCAGCCCCAGCATTTT. Its protein product is CASSRQGQGGQPQHF.

V usage is TRBV29-1 and J usage is TRBJ2-1; the D is unclear. V gave up 6 bases and J gave up 6 bases, with 15 bases separating them. The germline V gene encodes CDR1 SQVTM and CDR2 ANQGSEA. The CDR3 covers 13 residues. CDR3 residues: CSVVPEELNEQFF. The CDR3 DNA is TGCAGCGTGGTCCCTGAGGAGCTCAATGAGCAGTTCTTC.

The chain carries TRBV18 and TRBJ1-2; 7 bases are a match to TRBD1. Losses at the gene ends were 3 bases for V and 3 bases for J; bases not matched to a gene: 4. Germline loops: CDR1 KGHSH, CDR2 LQKENI. The CDR3 is 14 amino acids. The CDR3 sequence: CASSPKTGHYGYTF. The CDR3 DNA reads as TGTGCCAGCTCACCTAAGACAGGGCACTATGGCTACACCTTC.

This sequence joins TRBV25-1 and TRBJ1-1; D is perhaps TRBD1 (6 bases). The CDR3 loop spans 15 amino acids. Between the trimmed V and J ends, which lost 4 bases and 1 base, there was a span of 13 bases. The germline gives CDR1 MGHDK, CDR2 SYGVNS. As DNA, the CDR3 is TGTGCCAGCAGTGGAGGGGGTCCTCGGAACACTGAAGCTTTCTTT. Translating it yields CASSGGGPRNTEAFF.

This chain joins TRBV7-5 and TRBJ2-7; no check of the table's D call, TRBD2, against the DNA was made. TRBV7-5 corresponds to a pseudogene. There are 17 residues in the CDR3. In DNA form, the CDR3 reads TGTGTCAGAAGCTTTCGGGGATTCTCCCCCCTTCCCTACGAGCAGTACTTC. Protein: CVRSFRGFSPLPYEQYF.

The chain combines TRBV7-8 with TRBJ2-3; maybe TRBD1 (6 bases). Germline assignment: CDR1 SGHVS and CDR2 FQNEAQ. The CDR3 runs to 15 residues. Deletions cut 2 bases from V and 4 bases from J, with 13 bases between. Here the CDR3 DNA reads TGTGCCAGCAGCTTAAGGGGGAGTTGGGCAGATACGCAGTATTTT. Protein product: CASSLRGSWADTQYF.

The rearrangement uses TRBV6-5 and TRBJ2-3; no clear D. The V end lost 6 bases, the J end lost 11 bases, and 21 bases lay between the germline ends. Germline V gives CDR1 MNHEY, CDR2 SVGAGI. The CDR3 totals 14 residues. CDR3 sequence: CASRPARSEMGQYF. The CDR3 coding sequence is TGTGCCAGCAGACCCGCGAGGTCAGAGATGGGGCAGTATTTT.

V and J are TRBV7-2 and TRBJ2-5, with 9 positions matching TRBD2. V lost 1 base to trimming and J lost 0 bases; unmatched junction nucleotides: 6. The CDR3 has 17 amino acids. Germline lookup yields CDR1 SGHTA and CDR2 FQGNSA. The CDR3 protein is CASSLEFLAGYQETQYF. In DNA form, the CDR3 reads TGTGCCAGCAGCTTAGAATTCCTAGCGGGGTACCAAGAGACCCAGTACTTC. The full variable domain, with the rest looked up from reference TRBV7-2 and TRBJ2-5, is GAGVSQSPSNKVTEKGKDVELRCDPISGHTALYWYRQSLGQGLEFLIYFQGNSAPDKSGLPSDRFSAERTGGSVSTLTIQRTQQEDSAVYLCASSLEFLAGYQETQYFGPGTRLLVL.

This chain joins TRBV10-3 and TRBJ2-1; 9 bases fit TRBD2. The CDR3 sequence is 16 residues long. V dropped 5 bases and J dropped 6; count of bases not matched to a gene: 11. Germline CDR1 is ENHRY and CDR2 is SYGVKD. In nucleotides, the CDR3 is TGTGCCATCAGTCCTTTTAGCGGGAGCAGCGGCAATGAGCAGTTCTTC. Its protein is CAISPFSGSSGNEQFF.

The rearrangement joins TRBV4-1 to TRBJ2-1; 9 bases match TRBD2. This CDR3 is built from 17 residues. From germline, CDR1 is MGHRA and CDR2 YSYEKL. With 3 bases clipped from V and 5 bases from J, the junction kept 11 bases outside the gene matches. In nucleotides, the CDR3 is TGCGCCAGCAGCCATGAGGGCCCGCGGGAGGGAGACAATGAGCAGTTCTTC. Encoded protein: CASSHEGPREGDNEQFF.

The chain couples TRBV4-3 to TRBJ2-7, with 9 bases lining up with TRBD2. The trim removed 1 base at V and 2 bases at J, leaving 9 bases unmatched. This CDR3 spans 17 amino acids. In germline, CDR1 is LGHNA, CDR2 YSLEER. The CDR3 sequence is CASSQVLSGRSAYEQYF. The CDR3, as DNA: TGCGCCAGCAGCCAAGTTCTAAGCGGGAGGTCCGCCTACGAGCAGTACTTC.

Here the CDR3 DNA reads TGTGCCAGCAGCTCTTATGGGACGGGAGAAAGTCCCCCCCAGCATTTT. As protein: CASSSYGTGESPPQHF. The chain is built from TRBV2 and TRBJ1-5; maybe TRBD1 (5 bases). V was cut by 6 bases and J by 10 bases, with 25 bases left in between. There are 16 residues in the CDR3. From germline, CDR1 is SNHLY and CDR2 FYNNEI.

This chain links TRBV6-4 with TRBJ2-3; D is ambiguous. This CDR3 is built from 13 residues. The ends were cut back, 5 bases at V and 3 bases at J, with 9 bases in the middle. Germline CDR1 is MRHNA and CDR2 is SNTAGT. DNA for the CDR3: TGTGCCAGCAGTAAAGCTAGGACAGATACGCAGTATTTT. Its protein is CASSKARTDTQYF.

This clone was observed a handful of times. V and J are TRBV6-6 and TRBJ1-3; 7 bases align to TRBD1. Germline trimming cut 0 bases from V and 4 bases from J; bases unmatched to any gene: 6. The CDR3 contains 16 residues. Germline V gene data show CDR1 as MNHNY and CDR2 as SVGAGI (reference sequence). The CDR3 loop is CASSYSISRGGNTIYF. DNA of the CDR3: TGTGCCAGCAGTTACTCGATCAGCAGGGGGGGAAACACCATATATTTT.

This clone occurred once. This sequence joins TRBV5-1 and TRBJ1-2; 7 nucleotides align to TRBD1. V shed 0 bases and J 2 bases; nucleotides not matched to a gene: 1. The CDR3 is 14 amino acids. CDR1 SGHRS and CDR2 YFSETQ come from the germline V gene. CDR3 residues: CASSLEGQNYGYTF. The CDR3 DNA sequence: TGCGCCAGCAGCTTGGAGGGACAGAACTATGGCTACACCTTC.

The chain carries TRBV29-1 and TRBJ2-1; D possibly uses TRBD1 or TRBD2 (5 bases each). CDR3 length: 12 residues. In germline, CDR1 is SQVTM, CDR2 ANQGSEA. CDR3 protein: CLYRDHYNEQFF. CDR3 DNA: TGCCTTTACCGGGACCACTACAATGAGCAGTTCTTC.

The V gene is TRBV25-1, the J gene TRBJ1-2, with 9 nucleotides matching TRBD1. Losses at the gene ends were 2 bases for V and 0 bases for J; bases not matched to a gene: 7. The germline V gene has CDR1 MGHDK and CDR2 SYGVNS. This CDR3 is built from 17 residues. The CDR3 DNA is TGTGCCAGCAGTGAAAGGGGGGACAGGGTCGCTAACTATGGCTACACCTTC. It yields the protein CASSERGDRVANYGYTF.

This chain uses TRBV6-1 with TRBJ2-7; 12 positions agree with TRBD2. Per the germline V gene, CDR1 is MNHNS and CDR2 is SASEGT. V was pared by 6 bases and J by 2 bases, with 5 bases of the junction left unmatched. This CDR3 has 15 amino acids. CDR3 DNA: TGTGCCAGCAGGAAGACTAGCGGGAGAACCTACGAGCAGTACTTC. Its translation: CASRKTSGRTYEQYF.

This chain joins TRBV28 and TRBJ1-4; 9 bases map to TRBD1. J was trimmed by 4 bases and V by 3 bases; bases with no gene match: 6. CDR3 length: 16 residues. Per germline, CDR1 MDHEN and CDR2 SYDVKM. The CDR3 DNA is TGTGCCAGCAGTTTGCTTGGGACAGGGCATAATGAAAAACTGTTTTTT. Amino acids: CASSLLGTGHNEKLFF.

The rearrangement joins TRBV10-3 to TRBJ1-1; D is ambiguous. Trimming shortened V by 6 bases and J by 0 bases, and 5 bases separated the two germline ends. Germline V gene data show CDR1 as ENHRY and CDR2 as SYGVKD. This CDR3 contains 12 residues. The CDR3 is CAIRAMNTEAFF. In DNA form, the CDR3 reads TGTGCCATCAGGGCAATGAACACTGAAGCTTTCTTT.

The rearrangement links TRBV7-2 to TRBJ2-3; TRBD2 matches 13 bases. CDR1 and CDR2 from the germline V gene are SGHTA and FQGNSA. CDR3 length equals 17 residues. V was pared by 5 bases and J by 1 base, with 6 bases of the junction left unmatched. CDR3 in DNA: TGTGCCAGCAGCACCGGACTAGCGGGGGATTGCACAGATACGCAGTATTTT. It is translated as CASSTGLAGDCTDTQYF.

V and J are TRBV19 and TRBJ1-2; tentatively, D is TRBD1 (6 bases). Trimming shortened V by 10 bases and J by 4 bases, and 13 bases separated the two germline ends. The CDR3 totals 12 residues. Germline assignment: CDR1 LNHDA and CDR2 SQIVND (reference sequence). The CDR3 nucleotides read TGTGCCACTACCACAGGGTCCTATGGCTACACCTTC. Its protein product is CATTTGSYGYTF. The whole variable domain, filled in from reference TRBV19 and TRBJ1-2, reads DGGITQSPKYLFRKEGQNVTLSCEQNLNHDAMYWYRQDPGQGLRLIYYSQIVNDFQKGDIAEGYSVSREKKESFPLTVTSAQKNPTAFYLCATTTGSYGYTFGSGTRLTVV.

This clone was picked up one time. The rearrangement links TRBV5-4 to TRBJ2-4; perhaps TRBD2 as D (5 bases). Germline V CDR1 and CDR2: SGHNT, YYREEE (reference sequence). This CDR3 region has 11 residues. The CDR3 loop is CAAGLEGIQYF. CDR3 nucleotide sequence: TGTGCGGCCGGCCTAGAGGGCATTCAGTACTTC. Supplemented by reference TRBV5-4 and TRBJ2-4, the full variable domain reads ETGVTQSPTHLIKTRGQQVTLRCSSQSGHNTVSWYQQALGQGPQFIFQYYREEENGRGNFPPRFSGLQFPNYSSELNVNALELDDSALYLCAAGLEGIQYFGAGTRLSVL.

Notes on this clone: An end of the junction differs from the germline gene, which may be a read error. The chain employs TRBV7-9 and TRBJ1-3, with D maybe TRBD1 (6 bases). Germline V gene sequence: CDR1 SEHNR, CDR2 FQNEAQ (reference sequence). The CDR3 consists of 17 residues. The CDR3 spells CASSLAGGPAGGNTIYF. The CDR3 DNA reads as TGTGCCAGCAGCCTAGCCGGGGGCCCTGCGGGTGGAAACACCATATATTTT. The full variable domain, completed using reference TRBV7-9 and TRBJ1-3, is DTGVSQNPRHKITKRGQNVTFRCDPISEHNRLYWYRQTLGQGPEFLTYFQNEAQLEKSRLLSDRFSAERPKGSFSTLEIQRTEQGDSAMYLCASSLAGGPAGGNTIYFGEGSWLTVV.

The chain is built from TRBV30 and TRBJ2-2; no clear D. The CDR3 totals 16 residues. Germline V lookup: CDR1 GTSNPN, CDR2 SVGIG (reference sequence). V was clipped by 0 bases and J by 6 bases, with 17 bases between them. This CDR3 reads CAWSVGRSSSPGELFF. The CDR3 DNA sequence: TGTGCCTGGAGTGTAGGACGGAGTTCCAGTCCCGGGGAGCTGTTTTTT.

This chain links TRBV28 with TRBJ1-1; the match to TRBD1 covers 7 bases. The germline V gene encodes CDR1 MDHEN and CDR2 SYDVKM. There are 15 residues in the CDR3. V was pared by 5 bases and J by 5 bases, with 11 bases of the junction left unmatched. The CDR3 spells CASSPPDRVRTEAFF. The CDR3 region has the DNA TGTGCCAGCAGTCCTCCCGACAGGGTTCGAACTGAAGCTTTCTTT.

The V and J genes are TRBV18 and TRBJ2-1, with TRBD2 identical over 13 bases. The J segment lost 9 bases and the V segment lost 3 bases, leaving 20 bases of the junction unmatched. The CDR3 has 20 residues. Germline V CDR1 and CDR2: KGHSH, LQKENI. CDR3 sequence (DNA): TGTGCCAGCTCACCCCAGGTTCTGGGACTAGCGGGAAGAGGGCCAGGTGAGCAGTTCTTC. Amino acid sequence: CASSPQVLGLAGRGPGEQFF.

V is TRBV30 and J is TRBJ2-7; 8 bases are a match to TRBD2. The germline gives CDR1 GTSNPN, CDR2 SVGIG (reference sequence). V shed 0 bases, J shed 3 bases, and the junction held 19 bases outside the gene matches. The CDR3 contains 19 residues. CDR3 sequence reads: CAWSVLFGNVGGVSYEQYF. Here the CDR3 DNA reads TGTGCCTGGAGTGTACTCTTCGGTAACGTCGGGGGGGTGAGCTACGAGCAGTACTTC.

The chain employs TRBV7-9 and TRBJ2-7, with no clear D. Per germline, CDR1 SEHNR and CDR2 FQNEAQ (reference sequence). CDR3 length: 15 residues. V lost 1 base to trimming and J lost 4 bases, with 14 bases between them. DNA for the CDR3: TGTGCCAGCAGCTTAGTAGATAGGGCCCAGTACGAGCAGTACTTC. This translates into CASSLVDRAQYEQYF.

This clone was observed once. The CDR3 DNA reads TGTGCCAGCTCACCATCGCACGGAAACTACGAGCAGTACTTC. This translates into CASSPSHGNYEQYF. V gene TRBV18 combines with J gene TRBJ2-7; D not resolved. The V end was cut by 2 bases, the J end by 3 bases, with 11 bases between. The V gene's germline CDR1 is KGHSH and CDR2 LQKENI. The CDR3 extends over 14 amino acids. The full variable domain, with the rest looked up from reference TRBV18 and TRBJ2-7, is NAGVMQNPRHLVRRRGQEARLRCSPMKGHSHVYWYRQLPEEGLKFMVYLQKENIIDESGMPKERFSAEFPKEGPSILRIQQVVRGDSAAYFCASSPSHGNYEQYFGPGTRLTVT.